The 13 T cell receptor beta chains below were found in one sample sequenced in a study of human T cells and chemical hapten exposure. Blood, whole and unfractionated, served as the source for total RNA extraction. Unique molecular identifiers were affixed to discrete cDNA molecules within the library. In TCRdb, the reads were re-called with MiXCR into one record per CDR3 protein. The table has about 120,000 distinct CDR3 sequences, over 6.5% seen once. What was sequenced was whole blood. The origin of the receptors is a human donor in good health. Some clones in this sample may be carry-over from other donors' samples.

This clonotype has a count of ten or more. The chain carries TRBV6-5 and TRBJ1-1, with D perhaps TRBD1 (5 bases). The CDR3 is 14 amino acids. Trimming shortened V by 5 bases and J by 5 bases, and 15 bases separated the two germline ends. Germline CDR1 reads MNHEY; CDR2 reads SVGAGI. The CDR3 sequence: CASSPRRGWTEAFF. For the CDR3, the DNA is TGTGCCAGCAGTCCCCGCCGGGGCTGGACTGAAGCTTTCTTT.

This clonotype was seen ten or more times. This chain connects TRBV7-2 to TRBJ2-7; 9 bases agree with TRBD1. Germline V gene sequence: CDR1 SGHTA, CDR2 FQGNSA. After removal of 1 base from V and 1 base from J, the junction contained 5 bases not matched to a gene. The CDR3 has 16 residues. The CDR3 is CASSLGTGQGSYEQYF. The CDR3 bases are TGTGCCAGCAGCTTAGGTACGGGACAGGGTTCCTACGAGCAGTACTTC. The complete variable domain, with remaining parts taken from reference TRBV7-2 and TRBJ2-7, reads GAGVSQSPSNKVTEKGKDVELRCDPISGHTALYWYRQSLGQGLEFLIYFQGNSAPDKSGLPSDRFSAERTGGSVSTLTIQRTQQEDSAVYLCASSLGTGQGSYEQYFGPGTRLTVT.

Many counts were recorded for this clonotype. The J gene is TRBJ2-4, the V gene TRBV7-8; D is uncertain. The CDR3 has 12 residues. The V end lost 4 bases, the J end lost 10 bases, and 11 bases lay between the germline ends. Looked up from germline, CDR1 is SGHVS and CDR2 is FQNEAQ. The CDR3 protein is CASSSITEIQYF. In nucleotides, the CDR3 is TGTGCCAGCAGCTCAATTACAGAGATTCAGTACTTC.

CDR3 coding DNA: TGTGCCAGCAGTTTTTTACATGAGGGGGGGTCCTACAATGAGCAGTTCTTC. Translated, it gives CASSFLHEGGSYNEQFF. This rearrangement joins TRBV27 to TRBJ2-1; maybe TRBD2 (7 bases). Per the germline V gene, CDR1 is MNHEY and CDR2 is SMNVEV (reference sequence). This CDR3 contains 17 residues. Trimming left V 3 bases short and J 1 base short, with 16 bases between.

Remarks on this clonotype: This clone may be a read error of a much larger clone one base away. The CDR3 end shows no conserved phenylalanine or tryptophan, and so a read error is likely. The V call is TRBV7-9, the J call TRBJ2-7; 8 bases match TRBD1. The CDR3 extends over 14 amino acids. Germline V gives CDR1 SEHNR, CDR2 FQNEAQ (reference sequence). The ends lost 3 bases at V and 3 bases at J; junction bases unmatched: 4. The DNA of the CDR3 is TGTGCCAGCAGCTTCGACAGGGGAAACTACGAGCAGTACATC. Amino acids: CASSFDRGNYEQYI.

This clonotype showed up just a few times. V is TRBV9 and J is TRBJ1-1; 8 nucleotides line up with TRBD1. The V segment lost 3 bases and the J segment 10 bases; nucleotides outside the gene matches: 5. CDR1 is SGDLS and CDR2 is YYNGEE in the germline V gene. The CDR3 is 12 residues long. The CDR3 DNA follows: TGTGCCAGCAGCGAGACAGGGGACTTAGCTTTCTTT. It translates to CASSETGDLAFF.

This clonotype was found a few times. This chain joins TRBV6-4 and TRBJ2-5; possible D gene TRBD1, 5 bases. CDR1 and CDR2 from the germline V gene are MRHNA and SNTAGT. V lost 4 bases and J lost 3, with 18 bases in between. The CDR3 has 16 residues. In DNA, the CDR3 is TGTGCCAGCAGTGCCTCAGCTAAGGGGCCAGAAGAGACCCAGTACTTC. It codes for CASSASAKGPEETQYF.

This chain links TRBV5-6 with TRBJ2-5; possibly TRBD1 for D (6 bases). Germline assignment: CDR1 SGHDT and CDR2 YYEEEE. Trimming took 1 base from V and 2 from J, leaving 12 bases between them. The CDR3 extends over 15 amino acids. CDR3 residues: CASSLWDTIQETQYF. Written as DNA, the CDR3 is TGTGCCAGCAGCTTGTGGGACACTATACAAGAGACCCAGTACTTC.

In this sample, this clonotype turned up many times. The chain joins TRBV6-5 to TRBJ2-7; 7 bases match TRBD2. Trimming cost V 6 bases and J 2 bases; bases outside gene matches: 10. Germline assignment: CDR1 MNHEY and CDR2 SVGAGI. The CDR3 extends over 15 amino acids. The CDR3 protein is CASSSTTGGAYEQYF. CDR3 nucleotides: TGTGCCAGCAGCTCCACGACGGGGGGAGCCTACGAGCAGTACTTC.

This clonotype came up many times. The V call is TRBV2, the J call TRBJ2-4; 8 bases are a match to TRBD1. V trimming: 4 bases; J trimming: 2 bases; junction bases outside the gene matches: 19. The CDR3 runs to 20 residues. Germline V CDR1 and CDR2: SNHLY, FYNNEI. In DNA, the CDR3 is TGTGCCAGCAGTGTTCGATCCCGACAGGGGACGTCCCTAACCAAAAACATTCAGTACTTC. This codes for CASSVRSRQGTSLTKNIQYF. Full variable domain (rest looked up from reference TRBV2 and TRBJ2-4): EPEVTQTPSHQVTQMGQEVILRCVPISNHLYFYWYRQILGQKVEFLVSFYNNEISEKSEIFDDQFSVERPDGSNFTLKIRSTKLEDSAMYFCASSVRSRQGTSLTKNIQYFGAGTRLSVL.

This clonotype was detected ten times or more. The chain carries TRBV7-2 and TRBJ2-1; D may be TRBD2 (6 bases). Deletions cut 5 bases from V and 0 bases from J, with 14 bases between. Germline V gene data show CDR1 as SGHTA and CDR2 as FQGNSA. This CDR3 is 16 amino acids long. CDR3 sequence (DNA): TGTGCCAGCAGCGCCTTAGCGGAATTCTCCTACAATGAGCAGTTCTTC. Protein sequence: CASSALAEFSYNEQFF.

This clonotype showed up just a few times. This chain joins TRBV10-3 and TRBJ2-3; no reliable D call. V was shortened by 0 bases and J by 2 bases, with 9 bases between the two germline ends. CDR3 length: 15 residues. CDR1 is ENHRY, CDR2 SYGVKD, per germline. CDR3 sequence: CAISESLDFTDTQYF. The CDR3 DNA reads TGTGCCATCAGTGAGTCTCTCGACTTCACAGATACGCAGTATTTT.

The chain recombines TRBV7-9 with TRBJ1-1; D remains ambiguous. CDR3 length: 13 amino acids. Germline values: CDR1 SEHNR, CDR2 FQNEAQ (reference sequence). With 2 bases removed from V and 1 base from J, the gap between germline ends came to 5 bases. The CDR3 coding sequence is TGTGCCAGCAGCTTACCGTCGAACACTGAAGCTTTCTTT. Translation gives CASSLPSNTEAFF.